The 19 T cell receptor beta chains given below trace back to one sample, sequenced in a study of shared clonotypes between healthy human individuals. This table comes from immunoSEQ multiplex PCR, and its TCRdb copy is limited to in-frame clones, with some not included. This table holds under 750,000 clones, 55% to 75% found once. The specimen was memory CD4+ T cells sorted from blood. Specified subset: CD45RA-negative fraction. The receptors stem from a woman younger than 45 in good health.

The CDR3 loop reads CASSSIRSGANVLTF. The CDR3 DNA follows: TGTGCCAGCAGTTCCATCAGGTCAGGGGCCAACGTCCTGACTTTC. This rearrangement joins TRBV6-5 to TRBJ2-6; no clear D. The CDR3 has 15 residues. Germline assignment: CDR1 MNHEY and CDR2 SVGAGI. V dropped 4 bases and J dropped 4 bases, with 11 bases sitting between them.

The chain joins TRBV27 to TRBJ2-1; 7 nucleotides match TRBD2. Germline V gene lookup returns CDR1 MNHEY and CDR2 SMNVEV (reference sequence). CDR3 size: 15 residues. The V segment lost 6 bases and the J segment 2 bases; nucleotides outside the gene matches: 7. DNA of the CDR3: TGTGCCAGCAGGACCCGGGGGGAAACCTACAATGAGCAGTTCTTC. It encodes CASRTRGETYNEQFF.

The chain is built from TRBV7-9 and TRBJ2-1; 14 nucleotides align to TRBD2. The germline V gene encodes CDR1 SEHNR and CDR2 FQNEAQ (reference sequence). Unmatched junction bases numbered 11, after V lost 5 bases and J lost 5 bases. The CDR3 sequence is 18 residues long. The CDR3 DNA is TGTGCCAGCAGCCCAGGACTAGCGGGAGGTTTATGGGACAATGAGCAGTTCTTC. Encoded protein: CASSPGLAGGLWDNEQFF.

The chain employs TRBV2 and TRBJ2-7; TRBD2 matches 15 bases. This CDR3 is built from 17 residues. The V gene end was trimmed by 6 bases and the J gene end by 4 bases; junction bases not matched to a gene: 10. From germline, CDR1 is SNHLY and CDR2 FYNNEI. DNA of the CDR3: TGTGCCAGCAGCGTCGGACTAGCGGGAGGGCCCCAGTACGAGCAGTACTTC. Translated, it gives CASSVGLAGGPQYEQYF.

This clone has only one observation. The gene calls are TRBV7-9 and TRBJ2-7, with D unclear. V was cut by 1 base and J by 6 bases, with 13 bases left in between. This CDR3 spans 14 amino acids. Germline V gene lookup returns CDR1 SEHNR and CDR2 FQNEAQ (reference sequence). The CDR3 DNA reads TGTGCCAGCAGCTTAGATTCGGGCAATAGCGAGCAGTACTTC. It encodes CASSLDSGNSEQYF.

This clone was seen once. A much larger clone differs from this one at a single base, so this may be a read error. V usage is TRBV7-8 and J usage is TRBJ1-2; D uncertain. The CDR3 is 13 amino acids. V lost 1 base to trimming and J lost 2 bases, with 5 bases between them. Germline-derived CDR1 and CDR2 are SGHVS and FQNEAQ. CDR3 protein: CASSLDGNYGYTF. The CDR3 region has the DNA TGTGCCAGCAGCTTAGACGGAAACTATGGCTACACCTTC.

The chain employs TRBV5-1 and TRBJ2-7; no clear D gene. Trimming left V 4 bases short and J 0 bases short, with 11 bases between. The V gene's germline CDR1 is SGHRS and CDR2 YFSETQ. The CDR3 runs to 14 residues. The CDR3 DNA reads TGCGCCAGCAGCCGGCCAGAGGACTCCTACGAGCAGTACTTC. It specifies CASSRPEDSYEQYF.

The chain has TRBV5-1 and TRBJ2-5, with a possible D match to TRBD2 (6 bases). Trimming removed 1 base from V and 4 bases from J, with 17 bases in between. The CDR3 has 16 amino acids. The germline gives CDR1 SGHRS, CDR2 YFSETQ. CDR3 region: CASSLRGSREGETQYF. The CDR3 nucleotides read TGCGCCAGCAGCTTGCGGGGGTCTCGGGAAGGAGAGACCCAGTACTTC.

The V and J genes are TRBV19 and TRBJ2-5; 11 bases align to TRBD2. Germline assignment: CDR1 LNHDA and CDR2 SQIVND (reference sequence). Unmatched junction bases numbered 7, after V lost 6 bases and J lost 4 bases. This CDR3 contains 15 residues. The CDR3 protein is CASSRLAGSLETQYF. In DNA form, the CDR3 reads TGTGCCAGTAGCCGACTAGCGGGAAGTTTAGAGACCCAGTACTTC. Filled out from reference TRBV19 and TRBJ2-5, the complete variable domain reads DGGITQSPKYLFRKEGQNVTLSCEQNLNHDAMYWYRQDPGQGLRLIYYSQIVNDFQKGDIAEGYSVSREKKESFPLTVTSAQKNPTAFYLCASSRLAGSLETQYFGPGTRLLVL.

The count of this clone is one. The V and J genes are TRBV28 and TRBJ1-1, with D uncertain. Germline V gene data show CDR1 as MDHEN and CDR2 as SYDVKM. V was trimmed by 7 bases and J by 1 base, leaving 10 bases between them. The CDR3 has 13 residues. The CDR3 loop is CASTDPTNTEAFF. The CDR3 nucleotides read TGTGCCAGCACCGACCCGACGAACACTGAAGCTTTCTTT.

The V and J genes are TRBV7-2 and TRBJ2-6, with TRBD2 identical over 7 bases. Per germline, CDR1 SGHTA and CDR2 FQGNSA. V gave up 4 bases and J gave up 0 bases; unmatched junction bases: 3. This CDR3 is built from 16 residues. CDR3: CASSYGGGSGANVLTF. CDR3 bases: TGTGCCAGCAGCTATGGGGGGGGCTCTGGGGCCAACGTCCTGACTTTC.

The J gene is TRBJ2-1, the V gene TRBV11-2, with 8 bases that match TRBD1. The V segment lost 2 bases and the J segment 6 bases; nucleotides outside the gene matches: 12. Per the germline V gene, CDR1 is SGHAT and CDR2 is FQNNGV. The CDR3 is 17 residues long. CDR3 in amino acids: CASSLRVRQGATNEQFF. As DNA, the CDR3 is TGTGCCAGCAGCTTAAGGGTTAGGCAGGGGGCGACCAATGAGCAGTTCTTC.

This chain links TRBV11-2 with TRBJ2-5, with 11 bases aligning to TRBD2. The CDR3 length is 16 residues. V lost 3 bases to trimming and J lost 7 bases; unmatched junction nucleotides: 10. CDR1 is SGHAT, CDR2 FQNNGV, per germline. CDR3 coding DNA: TGTGCCAGCAGCTTGAGGACTAGCGGGCATGGCGGGACCCAGTACTTC. It is translated as CASSLRTSGHGGTQYF.

This clone appeared a single time. This chain joins TRBV2 and TRBJ2-1; D is perhaps TRBD2 (5 bases). CDR1 is SNHLY, CDR2 FYNNEI, per germline. CDR3 length: 14 residues. Trimming left V 4 bases short and J 4 bases short, with 11 bases between. The CDR3 nucleotides are TGTGCCAGCAGTGTGTATTCGGGGTACAATGAGCAGTTCTTC. Translated: CASSVYSGYNEQFF.

V gene TRBV7-6 combines with J gene TRBJ2-1, with a tentative D call TRBD2 (6 bases). Trimming took 0 bases from V and 5 from J, leaving 14 bases between them. The CDR3 has 16 residues. CDR1 is SGHVS and CDR2 is FNYEAQ in the germline V gene. The CDR3 loop is CASSLAAGGNDNEQFF. The CDR3, as DNA: TGTGCCAGCAGCTTAGCGGCGGGCGGGAATGACAATGAGCAGTTCTTC. The full variable domain, its missing parts supplied by reference TRBV7-6 and TRBJ2-1, is GAGVSQSPRYKVTKRGQDVALRCDPISGHVSLYWYRQALGQGPEFLTYFNYEAQQDKSGLPNDRFSAERPEGSISTLTIQRTEQRDSAMYRCASSLAAGGNDNEQFFGPGTRLTVL.

V usage is TRBV11-2 and J usage is TRBJ1-1, with D unclear. Between the trimmed V and J ends, which lost 3 bases and 2 bases, there was a span of 7 bases. CDR1 SGHAT and CDR2 FQNNGV come from the germline V gene. The CDR3 runs 13 residues. The CDR3: CASSFDVNTEAFF. The CDR3 bases are TGTGCCAGCAGCTTTGACGTTAACACTGAAGCTTTCTTT.

This clone was seen a few times. The sample has other DNA sequences that encode this CDR3 too. The chain links TRBV30 to TRBJ2-7; no clear D. Germline loops: CDR1 GTSNPN, CDR2 SVGIG (reference sequence). The CDR3 runs to 11 residues. The germline V and J ends were trimmed by 2 bases and 0 bases, with 2 bases remaining between them. The CDR3 protein is CAWSSSYEQYF. For the CDR3, the DNA is TGTGCCTGGAGTTCCTCCTACGAGCAGTACTTC.

The rearrangement joins TRBV9 to TRBJ2-7, with 9 positions matching TRBD2. The CDR3 extends over 15 amino acids. With V trimmed by 3 bases and J by 7 bases, 11 bases remained unmatched. Germline V gene lookup returns CDR1 SGDLS and CDR2 YYNGEE. CDR3 protein: CASSAIAGAGGEQYF. As DNA, the CDR3 is TGTGCCAGCAGCGCAATAGCGGGAGCGGGGGGAGAGCAGTACTTC.

The count of this clone is one. The chain employs TRBV7-9 and TRBJ1-5, with D hard to call. Trimming left V 1 base short and J 3 bases short, with 13 bases between. Germline V gene data show CDR1 as SEHNR and CDR2 as FQNEAQ (reference sequence). This CDR3 spans 16 amino acids. In nucleotides, the CDR3 is TGTGCCAGCAGCTTAGGTTTAGGGCGGATCAATCAGCCCCAGCATTTT. It codes for CASSLGLGRINQPQHF. Full variable domain (outside the CDR3, taken from reference TRBV7-9 and TRBJ1-5): DTGVSQNPRHKITKRGQNVTFRCDPISEHNRLYWYRQTLGQGPEFLTYFQNEAQLEKSRLLSDRFSAERPKGSFSTLEIQRTEQGDSAMYLCASSLGLGRINQPQHFGDGTRLSIL.